The TCR beta chain under discussion was sequenced for a study of T cells after yellow fever vaccination. General study points: Clones from primary vaccination mostly reappeared after the booster (around 97% CD4, approximately 86% CD8). A weaker but faster secondary response was observed, peaking on day 5 versus 15.

The CDR3 has 15 residues. Trimming removed 0 bases at V and 9 bases at J, with 18 bases between. The germline V gene has CDR1 SQVTM and CDR2 ANQGSEA. This clonotype was seen many times. Antigen unknown. TCRdb analysed the 5' RACE reads with MiXCR anew, one entry per CDR3 protein. The table has tens of thousands of distinct CDR3 sequences, 7.4% seen once; the top ten hold 28%. The origin of this receptor is a man between 18 and 29 years old who received the YFV17D yellow fever vaccine. The gene calls are TRBV29-1 and TRBJ2-1; either TRBD1 or TRBD2 may fit D (5 bases each). Sequenced material: CD8+ T cells sorted from PBMCs, taken less than 16 days after the first yellow fever vaccination. The CDR3 reads CSVEDKAPGLFEQFF. DNA of the CDR3: TGCAGCGTTGAAGATAAAGCTCCGGGGCTATTTGAGCAGTTCTTC.